This T cell receptor beta chain emerged from a study of cytomegalovirus exposure and HLA in healthy donors. PCR was performed using 60 Vbeta and 13 Jbeta primers. Sequencing was performed with immunoSEQ multiplex PCR; in TCRdb, only in-frame clones are kept and a portion is missing. This sample carries approximately 210,000 clones, around four fifths of them seen once, and the ten largest clones take approximately 10%. The ends lost 1 base at V and 2 bases at J; junction bases unmatched: 17. CDR1 is LGHNA and CDR2 is YSLEER in the germline V gene. The CDR3 contains 20 residues. Study-level results: Reported findings show TCR beta sequences accurately forecast HLA-A and HLA-B alleles in most subjects. Equally common other TCR beta chains were less clonally expanded than HLA-associated ones, a later analysis found.

As for this clone: As yet, its antigen is unknown.

The sequence was obtained from a woman in her 50s in good health and CMV-seropositive. The sample taken for sequencing was PBMCs. The chain recombines TRBV4-3 with TRBJ2-5, with 9 bases lining up with TRBD1. CDR3 sequence (DNA): TGCGCCAGCAGCCAAGTCCTAGGGGGGACAGGGCCTTTATTTCAAGAGACCCAGTACTTC. Its translation is CASSQVLGGTGPLFQETQYF.